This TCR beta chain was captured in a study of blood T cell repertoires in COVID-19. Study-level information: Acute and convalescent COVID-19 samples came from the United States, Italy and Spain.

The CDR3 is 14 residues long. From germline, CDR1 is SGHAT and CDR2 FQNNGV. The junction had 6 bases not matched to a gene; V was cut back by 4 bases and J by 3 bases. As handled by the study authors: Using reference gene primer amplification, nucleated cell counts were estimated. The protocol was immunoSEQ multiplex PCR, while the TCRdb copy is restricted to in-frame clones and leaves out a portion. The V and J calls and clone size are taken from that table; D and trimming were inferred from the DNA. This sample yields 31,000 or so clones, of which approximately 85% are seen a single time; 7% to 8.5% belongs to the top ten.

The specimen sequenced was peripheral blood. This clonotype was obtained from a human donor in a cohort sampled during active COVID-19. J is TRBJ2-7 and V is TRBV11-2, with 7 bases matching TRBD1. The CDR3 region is CASSYEQGNYEQYF. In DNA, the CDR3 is TGTGCCAGCAGCTACGAACAGGGGAACTACGAGCAGTACTTC.